This T cell receptor (beta chain) stems from a study of T-cell reconstitution after alpha-beta-depleted transplantation in children. The CDR3 loop spans 15 amino acids. V dropped 3 bases and J dropped 3 bases, with 12 bases sitting between them. Germline V gene lookup returns CDR1 LNHDA and CDR2 SQIVND (reference sequence). Preparing the TCRbeta library involved the use of unique molecular identifiers. Via MiXCR, TCRdb re-called the PCR reads, giving one row per CDR3 protein. The sample includes roughly 500,000 distinct CDR3 sequences, approximately 29% of them seen just once. The chain couples TRBV19 to TRBJ1-5; D remains unclear. The sample here was PBMCs from the stem cell graft donor, taken from the stem cell graft. The TCR was taken from a human donor who donated a stem cell graft to a child with aplastic anemia. The CDR3 protein is CASSIQAGTNQPQHF. CDR3 DNA: TGTGCCAGTAGTATTCAGGCGGGCACCAATCAGCCCCAGCATTTT.